This is a list of T cell receptor beta chains from one sample in a study of blood T cell repertoires in COVID-19. The method was immunoSEQ multiplex PCR; TCRdb's version includes in-frame clones alone and lacks a portion of them. This table has 200,000 to 250,000 clones, approximately 86% appearing once. The sequencing sample was made of PBMCs or T cells enriched from blood (not recorded which). Receptor source: a woman aged 50 to 60 with acute COVID-19. The CDR3 runs from the conserved cysteine through the conserved F or W. The D gene is left open where the match is weak. Only some rows state a clone size, as once, few, many or a class for expanded clones.

j_gene: TRBJ1-1; v_gene: TRBV18; d_gene: NA; abundance: NA; CDR3aa: CASSQTAMNTEAFF; CDR3nt: TGTGCCAGCTCACAAACAGCTATGAACACTGAAGCTTTCTTT
j_gene: TRBJ2-3; v_gene: TRBV9; d_gene: NA; abundance: NA; CDR3aa: CASGYRVGDTQYF; CDR3nt: TGTGCCAGCGGATACAGGGTCGGAGATACGCAGTATTTT
j_gene: TRBJ2-1; v_gene: TRBV19; d_gene: TRBD2; abundance: NA; CDR3aa: CASSIAGGSYNEQFF; CDR3nt: TGTGCCAGTAGTATAGCGGGAGGATCCTACAATGAGCAGTTCTTC
j_gene: TRBJ1-3; v_gene: TRBV7-2; d_gene: NA; abundance: NA; CDR3aa: CASSRGTRGNTIYF; CDR3nt: TGTGCCAGCAGCCGCGGGACTCGCGGAAACACCATATATTTT
j_gene: TRBJ2-3; v_gene: TRBV7-8; d_gene: TRBD1; abundance: NA; CDR3aa: CASSPGQGIAYTQYF; CDR3nt: TGTGCCAGCAGCCCGGGACAGGGAATAGCCTATACGCAGTATTTT
j_gene: TRBJ1-1; v_gene: TRBV11-2; d_gene: NA; abundance: NA; CDR3aa: CASSHYAEAFF; CDR3nt: TGTGCCAGCAGCCACTATGCTGAAGCTTTCTTT
j_gene: TRBJ1-4; v_gene: TRBV27; d_gene: TRBD1; abundance: few; CDR3aa: CASSSSSGQAEKLFF; CDR3nt: TGTGCCAGCAGTTCAAGTTCGGGACAGGCCGAAAAACTGTTTTTT
j_gene: TRBJ1-4; v_gene: TRBV5-1; d_gene: NA; abundance: NA; CDR3aa: CASSLSYLGEKLFF; CDR3nt: TGCGCCAGCAGCTTGAGCTATCTTGGTGAAAAACTGTTTTTT
j_gene: TRBJ1-1; v_gene: TRBV12-3/TRBV12-4; d_gene: NA; abundance: NA; CDR3aa: CASSLVYSEAFF; CDR3nt: TGTGCCAGCAGTTTAGTTTACTCTGAAGCTTTCTTT
j_gene: TRBJ1-1; v_gene: TRBV24-1; d_gene: NA; abundance: NA; CDR3aa: CATSDLGHTEAFF; CDR3nt: TGTGCCACCAGTGATTTGGGGCACACTGAAGCTTTCTTT
j_gene: TRBJ2-4; v_gene: TRBV28; d_gene: NA; abundance: NA; CDR3aa: CASRSQEGAKNIQYF; CDR3nt: TGTGCCAGCAGGTCTCAGGAGGGAGCCAAAAACATTCAGTACTTC
j_gene: TRBJ2-2; v_gene: TRBV28; d_gene: NA; abundance: NA; CDR3aa: CASSPTSLTGELFF; CDR3nt: TGTGCCAGCAGTCCCACTTCCTTGACCGGGGAGCTGTTTTTT
j_gene: TRBJ2-1; v_gene: TRBV19; d_gene: TRBD2; abundance: NA; CDR3aa: CAVSLAETYNEQFF; CDR3nt: TGTGCCGTCAGTCTAGCGGAGACCTACAATGAGCAGTTCTTC
j_gene: TRBJ2-2; v_gene: TRBV5-1; d_gene: TRBD1; abundance: NA; CDR3aa: CASRIQGSDTGELFF; CDR3nt: TGCGCCAGCAGAATACAGGGGAGCGACACCGGGGAGCTGTTTTTT
j_gene: TRBJ2-7; v_gene: TRBV6-2/TRBV6-3; d_gene: NA; abundance: NA; CDR3aa: CASSERYEQYF; CDR3nt: TGTGCCAGCAGTGAGAGATACGAGCAGTACTTC
j_gene: TRBJ1-3; v_gene: TRBV6-5; d_gene: NA; abundance: NA; CDR3aa: CASRQGSGTIYF; CDR3nt: TGTGCCAGCAGACAGGGCTCTGGCACCATATATTTT